This is a list of T cell receptor beta chains from one sample in a study of blood T cell repertoires in COVID-19. TCRdb's table, derived via immunoSEQ multiplex PCR, lists solely in-frame clones and lacks some. The sample yields approximately 450,000 clones, about 85% seen once. The sample consisted of PBMCs or T cells enriched from blood (not recorded which). The receptors originated from a young woman with acute COVID-19. The CDR3 runs from the conserved cysteine through the conserved F or W. The D gene is left open where the match is weak. A clone size is listed for some rows: how often the clone was seen (once, few, many), or a class if it is expanded.

TRBD1 | TRBJ2-5 | . | TRBV29-1 | TGCAGCGGCAACAGGGGGGCGATCCAAGAGACCCAGTACTTC | CSGNRGAIQETQYF
. | TRBJ2-2 | . | TRBV5-4 | TGTGCCAGCAGCCAAAGGACTTATAACACCGGGGAGCTGTTTTTT | CASSQRTYNTGELFF
TRBD1 | TRBJ1-5 | . | TRBV28 | TGTGCCACAATACTAGGACAGGGAGCGGGCAATCAGCCCCAGCATTTT | CATILGQGAGNQPQHF
TRBD1 | TRBJ2-7 | few | TRBV7-9 | TGTGCCAGCAGCTCCGGACAGGCGCCGGACGAGCAGTACTTC | CASSSGQAPDEQYF
. | TRBJ2-5 | . | TRBV3-1/TRBV3-2 | TGTGCCAGCAGCTACACATTCCAAGAGACCCAGTACTTC | CASSYTFQETQYF
. | TRBJ2-1 | . | TRBV27 | TGTGCCAGCAGTACGGGAGAAGTGAGCAATGAGCAGTTCTTC | CASSTGEVSNEQFF
. | TRBJ1-1 | . | TRBV21-1 | TGTGCCAGCAGCAAATCCCAGGGACAGGGAATAGGCACTGAAGCTTTCTTT | CASSKSQGQGIGTEAFF
. | TRBJ2-3 | . | TRBV7-2 | TGTGCCAGCAGCTTAGCGGGAGAGGATACGCAGTATTTT | CASSLAGEDTQYF
. | TRBJ2-2 | . | TRBV9 | TGTGCCAGCAGCCCCCAAGATGCTACCACCGGGGAGCTGTTTTTT | CASSPQDATTGELFF
. | TRBJ1-5 | . | TRBV12-5 | TGTGCTAGTGGTTCCTCAGGGGGCAATCAGCCCCAGCATTTT | CASGSSGGNQPQHF
. | TRBJ2-5 | . | TRBV10-2 | TGCGCCAGCAAAGCCCAAGAGACCCAGTACTTC | CASKAQETQYF
TRBD2 | TRBJ2-1 | few | TRBV5-6 | TGTGCCAGCAGGAATAAGTCCGGGACTAGCTCCTACAATGAGCAGTTCTTC | CASRNKSGTSSYNEQFF
. | TRBJ1-2 | . | TRBV28 | TGTGCCAGCAGGCAAAGAGAAAACTATGGCTACACCTTC | CASRQRENYGYTF
TRBD1 | TRBJ1-5 | . | TRBV2 | TGTGCCAGCAGGGGGATACAGGGGAACAATCAGCCCCAGCATTTT | CASRGIQGNNQPQHF
. | TRBJ2-2 | . | TRBV3-1/TRBV3-2 | TGTGCCAGCAGCCAAGGCGTTTCCGGGGAGCTGTTTTTT | CASSQGVSGELFF
. | TRBJ1-1 | . | TRBV18 | TGTGCCAGCTCACGGGAGGTTATGGGGACTGAAGCTTTCTTT | CASSREVMGTEAFF
. | TRBJ1-1 | . | TRBV11-2 | TGTGCCAGCAGCTTAGATCGGGGGGACACTGAAGCTTTCTTT | CASSLDRGDTEAFF
. | TRBJ1-1 | once | TRBV3-1/TRBV3-2 | TGTGCCAGCAGCCAAGGAGGGAGTACTGAAGCTTTCTTT | CASSQGGSTEAFF
TRBD2 | TRBJ2-2 | . | TRBV6-1 | TGTGCCAGCAGTGAACTAGCGGGGGAGGGCACCGGGGAGCTGTTTTTT | CASSELAGEGTGELFF
. | TRBJ1-5 | once | TRBV6-2/TRBV6-3 | TGTGCCAGCAGTCGATCAGGGGAACGTCAGCCCCAGCATTTT | CASSRSGERQPQHF
TRBD2 | TRBJ2-1 | . | TRBV12-5 | TGTGCTACCTCGCCTAGCGGGGGGGCCTATGAGCAGTTCTTC | CATSPSGGAYEQFF
. | TRBJ1-1 | . | TRBV15 | TGTGCCACCAGCAGAGATGCGGACAAATCGACCGAAGCTTTCTTT | CATSRDADKSTEAFF
TRBD2 | TRBJ2-1 | . | TRBV9 | TGTGCCAGCAGTAGCGGGGGTTACAATGAGCAGTTCTTC | CASSSGGYNEQFF
. | TRBJ1-2 | . | TRBV29-1 | TGCAGCGTTGAGGGGGCTGGCTACACCTTC | CSVEGAGYTF
. | TRBJ2-7 | . | TRBV4-1 | TGCGCCAGCAGCCAAGATCGAACAGGGATAACCTACGAGCAGTACTTC | CASSQDRTGITYEQYF
. | TRBJ1-1 | . | TRBV12-3/TRBV12-4 | TGTGCCAGCAGTTCTGACAGGAACACTGAAGCTTTCTTT | CASSSDRNTEAFF
. | TRBJ1-2 | once | TRBV5-1 | TGCGCCAGCAGCTTGGGACAGGCCGATGGCTACACCTTC | CASSLGQADGYTF
TRBD1 | TRBJ1-6 | . | TRBV12-3/TRBV12-4 | TGTGCCAGCAGTACAGGGGTGGGTTCACCCCTCCACTTT | CASSTGVGSPLHF
TRBD1 | TRBJ2-5 | . | TRBV3-1/TRBV3-2 | TGTGCCAGCAGCCAAGATAGGGACAGGGCGGAGACCCAGTACTTC | CASSQDRDRAETQYF
. | TRBJ2-3 | . | TRBV14 | TGTGCCAGCAGCCAAGTCCCAGGGCACAGCACAGATACGCAGTATTTT | CASSQVPGHSTDTQYF
. | TRBJ1-6 | . | TRBV19 | TGTGCCAGTTCCAACCCCGGGTTTTCACCCCTCCACTTT | CASSNPGFSPLHF
. | TRBJ1-3 | . | TRBV25-1 | TGTGCCAGCAGTCTCCTTCCTTGGGCCAACTCTGGAAACACCATATATTTT | CASSLLPWANSGNTIYF
. | TRBJ2-3 | once | TRBV5-5 | TGTGCCAGCAGCTTGGTACGGGGGTCTGGAGGCACAGATACGCAGTATTTT | CASSLVRGSGGTDTQYF
TRBD2 | TRBJ2-1 | . | TRBV28 | TGTGCCACCTTAGCGGGCCCCTCCTACAATGAGCAGTTCTTC | CATLAGPSYNEQFF
TRBD1 | TRBJ2-5 | . | TRBV29-1 | TGCAGCGTGGAAGGGTCGGACAGGGGGCCTGAGTGGATCCAGTACTTC | CSVEGSDRGPEWIQYF
TRBD1 | TRBJ2-7 | . | TRBV11-2 | TGTGCCAGCAGCTTAAGGGACAGTTCGTCCTACGAGCAGTACTTC | CASSLRDSSSYEQYF
. | TRBJ1-5 | . | TRBV4-2 | TGTGCCAGCAGCCAAGATCTGGTGGGGGGTCAGCCCCAGCATTTT | CASSQDLVGGQPQHF
. | TRBJ2-7 | . | TRBV9 | TGTGCCAGCAGCGTGACCCCTAGTGCCGAGCAGTACTTC | CASSVTPSAEQYF
. | TRBJ2-3 | many | TRBV14 | TGTGCCAGCAGCCAAGACAGAGGCGGTTATGGGTATTTT | CASSQDRGGYGYF
. | TRBJ2-7 | . | TRBV11-2 | TGTGCCAGCAGCTTGACGAGCGGCGAGCAGTACTTC | CASSLTSGEQYF
. | TRBJ2-1 | . | TRBV11-2 | TGTGCCAGCAGCTTAGGCAGGGATGAGCAGTTCTTC | CASSLGRDEQFF
. | TRBJ2-1 | . | TRBV2 | TGTGCCAGCAGGATGGGCGAGCAGTTCTTC | CASRMGEQFF